This T cell receptor (beta chain) was retrieved from a study of vaccination effects on CD4 cells after COVID-19. Antigen-specific CD4+ T cells expanded by the ViraFEST assay with viral peptide pools were then sequenced. Culture lasted around eleven days before CD4+ T cell isolation. Nucleocapsid antibodies were negative in the vaccine recipients, who had never had SARS-CoV-2 infection. Per germline, CDR1 SGDLS and CDR2 YYNGEE. This CDR3 has 15 amino acids. Between the trimmed V and J ends, which lost 0 bases and 3 bases, there was a span of 11 bases. Of note for this clone: What it binds is unknown.

Sequenced by immunoSEQ multiplex PCR; TCRdb stores in-frame clones only, minus some. The sample holds tens of thousands of clones, 65% to 85% seen once. V is TRBV9 and J is TRBJ2-3; no firm D call. Material: CD4+ T cells from PBMCs cultured with HCoV-OC43 spike peptides, obtained before COVID-19 vaccination. Subset indicated: HCoV-OC43 spike overlapping peptide pool stimulation. This sequence was found in a human donor who received a COVID-19 vaccine. CDR3 DNA: TGTGCCAGCAGCGTAGGTCTGGAATTAACAGATACGCAGTATTTT. It translates to CASSVGLELTDTQYF.